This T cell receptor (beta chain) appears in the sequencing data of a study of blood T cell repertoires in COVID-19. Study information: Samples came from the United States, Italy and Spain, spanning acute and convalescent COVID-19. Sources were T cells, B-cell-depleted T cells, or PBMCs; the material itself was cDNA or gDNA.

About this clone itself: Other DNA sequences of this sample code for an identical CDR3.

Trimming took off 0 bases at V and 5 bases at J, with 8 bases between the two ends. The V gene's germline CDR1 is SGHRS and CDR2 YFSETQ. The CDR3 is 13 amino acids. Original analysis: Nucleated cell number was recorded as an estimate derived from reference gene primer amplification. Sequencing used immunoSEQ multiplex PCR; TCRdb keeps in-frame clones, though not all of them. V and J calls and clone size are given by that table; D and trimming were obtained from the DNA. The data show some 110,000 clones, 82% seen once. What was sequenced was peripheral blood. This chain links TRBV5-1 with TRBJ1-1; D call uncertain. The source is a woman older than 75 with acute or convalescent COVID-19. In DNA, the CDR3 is TGCGCCAGCAGCTTGGGAGCGGGAACTGAAGCTTTCTTT. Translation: CASSLGAGTEAFF.